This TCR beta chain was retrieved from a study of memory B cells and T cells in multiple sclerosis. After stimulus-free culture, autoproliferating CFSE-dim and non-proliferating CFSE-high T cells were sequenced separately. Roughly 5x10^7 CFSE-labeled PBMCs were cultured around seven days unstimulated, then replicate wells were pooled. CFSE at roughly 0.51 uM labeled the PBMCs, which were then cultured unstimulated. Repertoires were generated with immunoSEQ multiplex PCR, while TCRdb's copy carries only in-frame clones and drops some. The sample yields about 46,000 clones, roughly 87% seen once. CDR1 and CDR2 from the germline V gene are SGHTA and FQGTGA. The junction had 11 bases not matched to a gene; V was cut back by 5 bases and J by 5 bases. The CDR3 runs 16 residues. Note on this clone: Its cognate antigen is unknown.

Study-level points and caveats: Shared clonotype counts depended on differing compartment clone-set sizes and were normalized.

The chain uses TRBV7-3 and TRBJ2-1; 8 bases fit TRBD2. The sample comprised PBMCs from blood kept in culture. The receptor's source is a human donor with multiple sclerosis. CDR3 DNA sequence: TGTGCCAGCAGCCCTCTTCGAGGCGGGGGGAACAATGAGCAGTTCTTC. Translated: CASSPLRGGGNNEQFF.